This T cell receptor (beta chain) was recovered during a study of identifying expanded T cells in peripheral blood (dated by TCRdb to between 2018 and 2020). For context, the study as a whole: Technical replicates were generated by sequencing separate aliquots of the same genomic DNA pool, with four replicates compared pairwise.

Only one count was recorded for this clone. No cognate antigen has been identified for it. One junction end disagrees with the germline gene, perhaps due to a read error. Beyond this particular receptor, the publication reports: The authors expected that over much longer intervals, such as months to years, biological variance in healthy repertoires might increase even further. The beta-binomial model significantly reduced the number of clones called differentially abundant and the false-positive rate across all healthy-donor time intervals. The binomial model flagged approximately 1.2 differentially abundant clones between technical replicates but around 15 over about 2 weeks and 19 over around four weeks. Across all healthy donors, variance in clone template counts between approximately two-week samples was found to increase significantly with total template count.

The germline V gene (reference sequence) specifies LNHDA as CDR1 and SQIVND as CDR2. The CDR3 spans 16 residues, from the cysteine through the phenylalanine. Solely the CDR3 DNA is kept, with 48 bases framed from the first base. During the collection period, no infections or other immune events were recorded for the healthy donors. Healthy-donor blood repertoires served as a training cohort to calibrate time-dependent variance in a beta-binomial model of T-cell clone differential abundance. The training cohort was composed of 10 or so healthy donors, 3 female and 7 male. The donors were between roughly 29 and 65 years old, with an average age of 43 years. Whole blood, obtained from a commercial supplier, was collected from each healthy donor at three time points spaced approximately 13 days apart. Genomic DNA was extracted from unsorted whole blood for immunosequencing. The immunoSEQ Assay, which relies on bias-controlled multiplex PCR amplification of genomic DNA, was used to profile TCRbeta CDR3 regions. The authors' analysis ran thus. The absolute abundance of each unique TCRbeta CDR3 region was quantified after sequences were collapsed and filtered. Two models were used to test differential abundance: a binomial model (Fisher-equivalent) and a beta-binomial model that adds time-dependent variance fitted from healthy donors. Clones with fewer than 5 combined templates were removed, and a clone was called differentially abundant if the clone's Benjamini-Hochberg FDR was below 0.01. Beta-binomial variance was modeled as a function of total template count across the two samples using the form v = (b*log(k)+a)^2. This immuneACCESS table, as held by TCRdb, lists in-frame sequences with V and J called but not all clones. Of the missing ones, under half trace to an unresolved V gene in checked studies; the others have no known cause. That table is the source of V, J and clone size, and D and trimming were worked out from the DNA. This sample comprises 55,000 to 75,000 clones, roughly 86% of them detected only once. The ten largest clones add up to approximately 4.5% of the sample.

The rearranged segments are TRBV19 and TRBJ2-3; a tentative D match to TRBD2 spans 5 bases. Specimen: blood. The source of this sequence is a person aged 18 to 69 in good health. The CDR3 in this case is CASTIAGWTSTDTQYF. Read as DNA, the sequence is TGTGCCAGTACTATAGCCGGTTGGACTAGCACAGATACGCAGTATTTT.